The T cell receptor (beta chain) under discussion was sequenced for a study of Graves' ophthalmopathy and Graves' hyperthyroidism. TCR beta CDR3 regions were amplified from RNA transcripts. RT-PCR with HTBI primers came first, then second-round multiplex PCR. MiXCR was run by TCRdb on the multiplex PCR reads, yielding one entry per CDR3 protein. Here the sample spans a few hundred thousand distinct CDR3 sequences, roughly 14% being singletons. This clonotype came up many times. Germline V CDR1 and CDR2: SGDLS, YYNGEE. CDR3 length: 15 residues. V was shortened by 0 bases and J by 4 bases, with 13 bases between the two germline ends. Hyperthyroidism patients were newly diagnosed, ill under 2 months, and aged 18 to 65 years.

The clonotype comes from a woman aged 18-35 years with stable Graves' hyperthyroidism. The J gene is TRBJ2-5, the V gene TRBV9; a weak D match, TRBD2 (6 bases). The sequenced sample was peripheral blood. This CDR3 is CASSVETGVGETQYF. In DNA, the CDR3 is TGTGCCAGCAGCGTAGAGACGGGGGTGGGAGAGACCCAGTACTTC.